This T cell receptor beta chain originates from a study of cytomegalovirus exposure and HLA in healthy donors (dated 2017 in TCRdb). Notes on the research overall: An earlier analysis of around 600 of the donors reported approximately 290 Gb of sequence data and some 120 million unique TCR beta sequences from approximately 180 million T cells. In a later analysis, previously published TCR beta repertoires from several hundred donors were re-analyzed and high-resolution HLA genotyping was added so that TCR occurrence patterns could be studied. Using immunosequencing, the study profiled T cell repertoires from 666 subjects and related those repertoires to cytomegalovirus serostatus. An early release covering over 500 HLA-typed donors comprised about 300 gigabases of sequencing data and 85 million or so unique TCR sequences. An earlier analysis of fewer than 700 of the donors applied high-throughput TCR beta sequencing to assess whether each TCR beta V gene segment acted as functional or pseudogenic. Along with the approximately 620-subject first cohort, a separate validation cohort of around 110 different subjects was used. Alongside the repertoire data, information on donor age, sex, ethnicity and CMV serostatus was compiled. The aim of the study was to test whether cataloging public T cell receptors could identify signatures of past pathogen exposure. Class I and class II HLA loci were covered by the typing at four-digit resolution. Genome-wide SNP genotypes for about three fifths of the roughly 700 donors were used in a later genetic analysis, which treated that subset as a discovery cohort. All discovery cohort repertoires had been generated on a single sequencing platform. Rather than using new phenotypic data, the later analysis identified candidate immune exposures from TCR beta sequences and from how often those sequences occurred across donors. Among the approximately 400 genotyped donors, about 83% belonged to the genetic ancestry cluster associated with self-reported Caucasian donors. On average, roughly 240,000 unique TCR beta nucleotide sequences were sequenced per donor among more than 350 genotyped donors of the cohort, with roughly 18% of those sequences being non-productive. The study combined high-throughput TCR immunosequencing, statistical association of individual TCRs with disease status, and machine learning to predict cytomegalovirus infection status. The number of typed donors differed by locus: roughly 629-640 for A, B, C, DRB1 and DQB1; approximately 540 for DQA1; 606 for DPA1; and about 450 for DPB1. Several DR-DQ haplotypes were treated as single units for association and clustering because of strong linkage in the cohort. Broader findings and caveats from the paper: Most CMV-associated TCR beta chains appeared to be HLA-restricted in a later analysis, and the HLA associations seemed to be driven largely by CMV exposure. At a false discovery rate of 0.05, a later analysis linked about 16,000 TCR beta sequences to specific HLA alleles. In a later analysis, TCR association rates were found to vary across HLA loci, with the most associated TCRs seen for DRB1 alleles and the fewest for HLA-C alleles. A further reported finding was that TCR beta sequences accurately predicted the HLA-A and HLA-B alleles for most subjects in the first cohort. Across donors, most TCR sequences were observed very rarely, whereas some public TCRs were present in many individuals. According to the authors, the approach could potentially be generalized to other disease states and immunological phenotypes. A few of the identified cytomegalovirus-associated TCR beta chains were confirmed in vitro to be specific for cytomegalovirus antigens. Some IMGT-functional V segments, including TRBV6-2 and TRBV6-3, could not be told apart with the 87-base-pair reads, so those segments were excluded. A group of highly shared sequence variants was considered likely to be a technical artifact of the sequencing pipeline. Broadly in line with IMGT annotations, most TCR beta V segments showed up in productive rearrangements about 87% or about 30% of the time in an earlier analysis of around 550 of the donors. CMV serostatus was the only immune exposure information available for the cohort. Roughly uniform sequencing depth across donors was assumed in presence/absence analyses, although this assumption may not hold. The cohort was sequenced for TCR beta chains only, and without alpha or paired-chain data the features that could be detected were limited. The study gave a list of about 170 TCR beta chains associated with cytomegalovirus. Because counts were too low, about 18 rarely observed V segments, including chromosome 9 orphons, were excluded from the earlier analysis of several hundred of the donors. Correlated functional status among segregating V segments might reflect linkage disequilibrium, but an unknown experimental factor could not be ruled out. According to a later genetic analysis, donors in an Asian-associated ancestry cluster had fewer N-insertions in productive TCRs than the roughly 670-donor mean. Several of the top co-occurrence clusters appeared to be linked to parvovirus B19, influenza, CMV and Epstein-Barr virus, according to a later analysis. Strong co-occurrence of HLA alleles, especially DR and DQ, made assigning TCR associations to individual alleles difficult. Because HLA typing was missing for some donors at each locus, association tests included only the typed subset. In a later analysis, HLA-associated TCR beta chains were found to be more clonally expanded and to have lower generation probabilities than equally common non-associated chains. The classifier was reported to diagnose cytomegalovirus status with high specificity and sensitivity in both the original cohort and the validation cohort. A later genetic analysis associated a missense DCLRE1C variant with V-gene and J-gene trimming of TCR beta chains, and an independent cohort replicated the association.

The V end loses 0 bases and the J end loses 4 bases, and a stretch of 10 bases separates them. Sequences MGHRA (CDR1) and YSYEKL (CDR2) are obtained from the germline V gene. From its cysteine to its phenylalanine, the CDR3 spans 15 amino acids. The retained sequence is limited to the CDR3, 45 bases, with the frame set at the first base. The library was generated by the immunoSEQ multiplex PCR assay. A mixture of 60 forward primers for TCR Vbeta segments and 13 reverse primers for TCR Jbeta segments was used in the multiplex PCR. Amplification of the CDR3 region of rearranged TCR beta genes was performed with a multiplex PCR assay on genomic DNA. The Illumina HiSeq System was used to sequence the amplified TCR beta libraries as 87-base-pair reads. As for the authors' bioinformatics: A later analysis counted about 80 million unique TCR beta chains across the 600 to 850 repertoires, and some 11 million of these chains were shared by at least two donors. Raw reads were error-corrected and collapsed into unique sequences by a nearest-neighbor algorithm in which closely related sequences were merged to remove PCR and sequencing errors. CDR3 sequences were aligned to IMGT reference sequences to assign V, D and J gene segments. For a sequence to be retained, a match of at least six nucleotides was required to both a V gene segment and a J gene segment. A rearrangement counted as productive if the CDR3 had no stop codons and remained in frame with V and J, and every other rearrangement counted as non-productive. Following IMGT convention, CDR3 was defined as the stretch from the second conserved V-encoded cysteine up to the conserved J-encoded phenylalanine. Sequences without an unambiguous match to a single V gene segment were excluded from the earlier analysis of approximately 600 of the donors. An earlier analysis of approximately 590 of the donors called V segments functional above 56.7% productive rearrangements and segregating when the between-donor standard deviation exceeded 5%. A statistical classification framework was built to diagnose cytomegalovirus status from the catalog of TCR beta chain sequences. V and J gene assignment, in a later analysis, came from comparing TCR nucleotide sequences with IMGT/GENE-DB human TR gene sequences. In a later analysis, CDR3 sequences and most-parsimonious VDJ recombination scenarios were assigned using the TCRdist pipeline. In a later analysis, every TCR beta chain was defined by the combination of its CDR3 amino acid sequence and its V-gene family, and reads without a unique V-gene family were dropped. As a way to deal with suspected cross-contamination and a sequencing artifact, a later analysis dropped hundreds of nucleotide sequences that were highly shared and had low generation probability. For each public chain, a later analysis derived a clonal expansion index from normalized ranks of inferred template counts within each repertoire. A later analysis computed generation probabilities with a VDJ recombination model fitted to out-of-frame rearrangements, and checked the results against IGoR. A later analysis scored TCR-TCR, TCR-HLA and TCR-CMV co-occurrence with hypergeometric tests, applying a repertoire-size bias correction to TCR pairs. In a later analysis, false discovery rates were estimated by permuting HLA or CMV assignments 20 times. A later analysis grouped co-occurring TCRs with DBSCAN, adding TCRdist sequence similarity when clustering within HLA-allele-positive subsets. Repertoires with fewer than 30,000 or more than 120,000 public chains were left out of co-occurrence clustering, as were five repertoires with anomalous nucleotide sharing. Held by TCRdb, this immuneACCESS table contains in-frame sequences only and omits some clones. Under half of the omission traces to an unresolved V gene where checked; the cause of the rest is unknown. From that table come the V and J calls and clone size; the DNA was used to work out D and trimming. This sample is represented by fewer than 150,000 clones; 70% to 80% of them were singletons. Of the sample, approximately 1.2% is held by the ten largest clones.

Concerning this clone: Which antigen it targets is not known. No qualities accompany the bases; no much larger clone lies one base away.

The cohort was made up of roughly 670 healthy bone marrow donors. Cohort members were all nominally healthy when sampled, although unrecorded immune exposures were likely present. The donor was CMV seronegative and was included in the group of several hundred seronegative cohort members. Every donor gave a peripheral blood sample, and the peripheral blood mononuclear cells from that sample were used for TCR beta sequencing. Genomic DNA extraction from the blood cell samples was performed with the Qiagen DNeasy Blood Extraction Kit. The sequence links TRBV4-1 to TRBJ1-5; perhaps TRBD1 is the D gene, with 5 bases matching. Sample: PBMCs. The sequence derives from a man between 45 and 60 years old in good health and CMV-seronegative. DNA sequence: TGCGCCAGCAGCCAAGACCTGACAGTAAATCAGCCCCAGCATTTT. Protein translation: CASSQDLTVNQPQHF.